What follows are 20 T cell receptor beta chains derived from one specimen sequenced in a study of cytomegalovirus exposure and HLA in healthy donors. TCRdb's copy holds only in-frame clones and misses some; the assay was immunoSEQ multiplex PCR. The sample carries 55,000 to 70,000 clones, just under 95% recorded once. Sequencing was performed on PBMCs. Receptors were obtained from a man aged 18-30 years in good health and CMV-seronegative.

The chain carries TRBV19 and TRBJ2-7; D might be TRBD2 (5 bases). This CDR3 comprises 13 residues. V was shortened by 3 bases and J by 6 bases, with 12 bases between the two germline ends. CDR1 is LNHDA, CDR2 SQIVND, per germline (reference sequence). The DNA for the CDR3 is TGTGCCAGTAGTATGACGGGGAAAAGCGAGCAGTACTTC. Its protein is CASSMTGKSEQYF.

In nucleotides, the CDR3 is TGTGCCACACAGGGGGAGAACACTGAAGCTTTCTTT. Its protein is CATQGENTEAFF. This sequence joins TRBV10-3 and TRBJ1-1, with 8 positions matching TRBD1. After removal of 10 bases from V and 1 base from J, the junction contained 2 bases not matched to a gene. Germline V gene sequence: CDR1 ENHRY, CDR2 SYGVKD. The CDR3 is made up of 12 amino acids.

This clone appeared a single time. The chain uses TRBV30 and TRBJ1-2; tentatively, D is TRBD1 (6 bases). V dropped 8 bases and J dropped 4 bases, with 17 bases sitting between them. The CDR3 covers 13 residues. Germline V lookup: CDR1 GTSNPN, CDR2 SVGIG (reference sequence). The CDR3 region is CAQRGGSFYGYTF. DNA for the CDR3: TGTGCCCAAAGGGGGGGAAGTTTCTATGGCTACACCTTC.

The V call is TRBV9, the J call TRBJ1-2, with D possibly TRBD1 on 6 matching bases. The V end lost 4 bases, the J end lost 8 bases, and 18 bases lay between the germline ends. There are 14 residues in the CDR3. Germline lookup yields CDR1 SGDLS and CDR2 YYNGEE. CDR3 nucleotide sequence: TGTGCCAGCAGCTCTATCACAGGGACGAGCGGCTACACCTTC. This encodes CASSSITGTSGYTF.

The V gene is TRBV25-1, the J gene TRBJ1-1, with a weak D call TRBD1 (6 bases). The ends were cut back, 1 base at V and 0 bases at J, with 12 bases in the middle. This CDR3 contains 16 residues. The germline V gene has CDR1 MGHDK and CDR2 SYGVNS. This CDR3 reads CASSELGGQMNTEAFF. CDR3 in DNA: TGTGCCAGCAGTGAATTGGGCGGACAGATGAACACTGAAGCTTTCTTT.

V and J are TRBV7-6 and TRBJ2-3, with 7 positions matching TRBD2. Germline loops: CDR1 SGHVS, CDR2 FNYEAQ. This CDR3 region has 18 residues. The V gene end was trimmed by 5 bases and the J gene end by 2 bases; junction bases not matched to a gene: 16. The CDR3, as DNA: TGTGCCAGCAGCCCACATCTTGCGGGAGCCGTACCCACAGATACGCAGTATTTT. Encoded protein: CASSPHLAGAVPTDTQYF.

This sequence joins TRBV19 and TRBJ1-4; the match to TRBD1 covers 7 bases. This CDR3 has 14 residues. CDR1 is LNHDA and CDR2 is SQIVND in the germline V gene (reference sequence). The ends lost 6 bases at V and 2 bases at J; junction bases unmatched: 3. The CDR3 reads CASSTGVTNEKLFF. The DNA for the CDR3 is TGTGCCAGTAGCACAGGGGTCACTAATGAAAAACTGTTTTTT.

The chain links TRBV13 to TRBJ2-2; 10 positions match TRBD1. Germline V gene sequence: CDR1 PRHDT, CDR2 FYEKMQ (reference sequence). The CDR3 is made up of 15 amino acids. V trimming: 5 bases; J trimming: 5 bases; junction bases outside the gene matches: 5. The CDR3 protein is CASSAGQGFTGELFF. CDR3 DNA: TGTGCCAGCAGCGCGGGACAGGGGTTTACCGGGGAGCTGTTTTTT.

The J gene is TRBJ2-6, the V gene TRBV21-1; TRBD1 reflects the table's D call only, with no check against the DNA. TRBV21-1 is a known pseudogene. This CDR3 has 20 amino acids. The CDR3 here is CASRDPPWGQQTSGANVLTF. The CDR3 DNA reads TGTGCCAGCAGAGACCCCCCTTGGGGACAGCAGACCTCTGGGGCCAACGTCCTGACTTTC.

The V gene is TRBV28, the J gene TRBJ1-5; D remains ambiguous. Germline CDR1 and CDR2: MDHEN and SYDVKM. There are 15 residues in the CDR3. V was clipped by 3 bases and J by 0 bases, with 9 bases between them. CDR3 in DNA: TGTGCCAGCAGTTTCAGGATCTTTAGCAATCAGCCCCAGCATTTT. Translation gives CASSFRIFSNQPQHF.

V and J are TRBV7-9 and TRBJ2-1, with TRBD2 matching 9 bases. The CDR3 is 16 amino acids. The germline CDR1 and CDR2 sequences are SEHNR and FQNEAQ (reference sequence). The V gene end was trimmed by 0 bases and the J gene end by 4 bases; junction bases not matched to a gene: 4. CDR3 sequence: CASSLAQREVYNEQFF. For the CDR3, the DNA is TGTGCCAGCAGCTTAGCCCAGCGGGAGGTTTACAATGAGCAGTTCTTC.

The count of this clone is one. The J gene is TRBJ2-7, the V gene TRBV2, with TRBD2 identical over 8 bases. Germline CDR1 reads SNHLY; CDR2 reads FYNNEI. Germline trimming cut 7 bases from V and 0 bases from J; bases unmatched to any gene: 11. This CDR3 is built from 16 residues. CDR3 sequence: CASTGGGREDSYEQYF. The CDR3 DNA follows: TGTGCCAGCACCGGAGGGGGGCGGGAGGACTCCTACGAGCAGTACTTC.

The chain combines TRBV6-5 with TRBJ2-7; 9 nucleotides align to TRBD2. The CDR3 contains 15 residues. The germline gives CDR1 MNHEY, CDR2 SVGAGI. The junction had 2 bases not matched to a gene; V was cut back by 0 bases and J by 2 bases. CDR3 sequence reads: CASSYSIAGAYEQYF. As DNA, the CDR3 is TGTGCCAGCAGTTACTCGATAGCGGGAGCCTACGAGCAGTACTTC.

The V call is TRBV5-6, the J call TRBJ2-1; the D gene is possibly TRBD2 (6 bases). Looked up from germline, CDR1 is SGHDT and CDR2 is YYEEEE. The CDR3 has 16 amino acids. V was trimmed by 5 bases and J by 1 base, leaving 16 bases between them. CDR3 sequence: CASSWAKGLSYNEQFF. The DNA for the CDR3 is TGTGCCAGCAGTTGGGCAAAAGGACTATCCTACAATGAGCAGTTCTTC.

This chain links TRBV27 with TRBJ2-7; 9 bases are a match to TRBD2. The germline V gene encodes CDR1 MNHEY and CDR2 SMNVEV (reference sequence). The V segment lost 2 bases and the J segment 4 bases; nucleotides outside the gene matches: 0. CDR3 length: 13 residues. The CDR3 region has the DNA TGTGCCAGCAGTTTACTAGCGGGGTACGAGCAGTACTTC. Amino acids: CASSLLAGYEQYF.

The CDR3 coding sequence is TGTGCCAGCAGCTTACCTAGCGGGAGAATAGATACGCAGTATTTT. Its protein is CASSLPSGRIDTQYF. The chain has TRBV7-9 and TRBJ2-3, with TRBD2 matching 10 bases. Germline CDR1 reads SEHNR; CDR2 reads FQNEAQ (reference sequence). V dropped 2 bases and J dropped 5; count of bases not matched to a gene: 4. The CDR3 totals 15 residues. The full variable domain, its missing parts supplied by reference TRBV7-9 and TRBJ2-3, is DTGVSQNPRHKITKRGQNVTFRCDPISEHNRLYWYRQTLGQGPEFLTYFQNEAQLEKSRLLSDRFSAERPKGSFSTLEIQRTEQGDSAMYLCASSLPSGRIDTQYFGPGTRLTVL.

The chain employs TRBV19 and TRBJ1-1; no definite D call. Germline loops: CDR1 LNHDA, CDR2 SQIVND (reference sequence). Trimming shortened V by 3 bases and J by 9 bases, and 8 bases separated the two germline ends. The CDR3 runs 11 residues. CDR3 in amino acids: CASSIGFQAFF. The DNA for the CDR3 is TGTGCCAGTAGTATCGGGTTTCAAGCTTTCTTT.

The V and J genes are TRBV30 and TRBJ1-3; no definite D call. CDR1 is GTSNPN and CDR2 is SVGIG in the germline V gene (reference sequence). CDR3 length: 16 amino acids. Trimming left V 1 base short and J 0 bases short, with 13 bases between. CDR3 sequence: CAWSGGLMNSGNTIYF. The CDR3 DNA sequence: TGTGCCTGGAGTGGAGGACTGATGAACTCTGGAAACACCATATATTTT.

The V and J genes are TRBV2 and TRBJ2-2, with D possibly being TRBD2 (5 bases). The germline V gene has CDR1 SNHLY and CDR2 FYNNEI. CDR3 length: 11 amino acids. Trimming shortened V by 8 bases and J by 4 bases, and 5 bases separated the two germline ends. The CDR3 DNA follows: TGTGCCAGCCGGGGCACCGGGGAGCTGTTTTTT. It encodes CASRGTGELFF.

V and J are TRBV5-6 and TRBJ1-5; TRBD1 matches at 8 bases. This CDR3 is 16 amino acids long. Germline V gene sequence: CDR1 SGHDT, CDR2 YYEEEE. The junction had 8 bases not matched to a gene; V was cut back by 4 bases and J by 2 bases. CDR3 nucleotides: TGTGCCAGCAGCCCCTACGGGACAGGCGGCAATCAGCCCCAGCATTTT. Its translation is CASSPYGTGGNQPQHF.